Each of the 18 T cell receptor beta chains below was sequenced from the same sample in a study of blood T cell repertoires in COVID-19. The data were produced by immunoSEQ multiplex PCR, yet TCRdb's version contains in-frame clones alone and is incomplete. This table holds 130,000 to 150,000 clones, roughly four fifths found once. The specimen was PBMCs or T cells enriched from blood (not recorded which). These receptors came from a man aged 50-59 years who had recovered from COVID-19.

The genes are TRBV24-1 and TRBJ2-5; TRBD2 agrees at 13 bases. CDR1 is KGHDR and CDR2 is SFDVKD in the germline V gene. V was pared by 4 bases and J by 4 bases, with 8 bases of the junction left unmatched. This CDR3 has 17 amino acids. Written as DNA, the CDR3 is TGTGCCACCAGTGACCTCCGACTAGCGGGGGGCCCAGAGACCCAGTACTTC. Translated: CATSDLRLAGGPETQYF.

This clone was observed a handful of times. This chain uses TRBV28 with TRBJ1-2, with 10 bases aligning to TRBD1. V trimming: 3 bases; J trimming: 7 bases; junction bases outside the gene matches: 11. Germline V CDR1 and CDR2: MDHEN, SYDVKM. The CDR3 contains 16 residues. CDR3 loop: CASSFPSDRGRGGYTF. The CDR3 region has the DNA TGTGCCAGCAGTTTCCCCAGCGACAGGGGGCGGGGTGGCTACACCTTC.

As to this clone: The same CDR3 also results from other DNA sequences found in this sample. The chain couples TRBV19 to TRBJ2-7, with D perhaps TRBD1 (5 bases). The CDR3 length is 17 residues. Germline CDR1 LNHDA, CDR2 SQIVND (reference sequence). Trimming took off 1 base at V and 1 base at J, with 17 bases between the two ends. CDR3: CASSIGRPGQSSYEQYF. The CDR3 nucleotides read TGTGCCAGTAGTATAGGTCGTCCTGGACAAAGTTCCTACGAGCAGTACTTC.

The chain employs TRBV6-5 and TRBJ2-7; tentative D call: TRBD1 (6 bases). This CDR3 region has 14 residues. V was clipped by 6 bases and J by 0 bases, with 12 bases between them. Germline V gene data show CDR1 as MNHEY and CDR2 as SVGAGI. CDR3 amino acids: CASSRTASSYEQYF. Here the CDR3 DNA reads TGTGCCAGCAGCCGGACAGCAAGCTCCTACGAGCAGTACTTC.

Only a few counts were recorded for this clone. The CDR3 DNA reads TGTGCCAGCAGTCCTCGGGGGGGGAACACCGGGGAGCTGTTTTTT. Translating it yields CASSPRGGNTGELFF. V and J are TRBV27 and TRBJ2-2; 8 bases are shared with TRBD2. Germline lookup yields CDR1 MNHEY and CDR2 SMNVEV (reference sequence). The CDR3 is 15 amino acids. V lost 5 bases and J lost 1; bases outside the gene matches: 3.

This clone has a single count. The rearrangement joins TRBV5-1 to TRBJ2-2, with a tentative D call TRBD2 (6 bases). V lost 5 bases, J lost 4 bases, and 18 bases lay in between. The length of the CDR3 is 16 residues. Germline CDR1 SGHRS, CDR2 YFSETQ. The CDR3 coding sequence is TGCGCCAGCAGAGCAGGAGGGACGGCGGGCACCGGGGAGCTGTTTTTT. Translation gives CASRAGGTAGTGELFF. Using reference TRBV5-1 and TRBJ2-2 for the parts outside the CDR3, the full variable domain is KAGVTQTPRYLIKTRGQQVTLSCSPISGHRSVSWYQQTPGQGLQFLFEYFSETQRNKGNFPGRFSGRQFSNSRSEMNVSTLELGDSALYLCASRAGGTAGTGELFFGEGSRLTVL.

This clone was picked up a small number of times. CDR3 bases: TGTGCCAGCAGTACAGGGAACACCGGGGAGCTGTTTTTT. Protein: CASSTGNTGELFF. The J gene is TRBJ2-2, the V gene TRBV2; possibly TRBD1 for D (5 bases). The CDR3 extends over 13 amino acids. Germline loops: CDR1 SNHLY, CDR2 FYNNEI. V lost 5 bases and J 1 base, leaving 5 bases between the germline ends.

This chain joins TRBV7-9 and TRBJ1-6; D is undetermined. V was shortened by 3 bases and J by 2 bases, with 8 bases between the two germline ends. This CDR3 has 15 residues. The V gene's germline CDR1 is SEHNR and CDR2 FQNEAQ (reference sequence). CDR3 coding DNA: TGTGCCAGCAGCTTTGGCACAGCCTATAATTCACCCCTCCACTTT. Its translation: CASSFGTAYNSPLHF.

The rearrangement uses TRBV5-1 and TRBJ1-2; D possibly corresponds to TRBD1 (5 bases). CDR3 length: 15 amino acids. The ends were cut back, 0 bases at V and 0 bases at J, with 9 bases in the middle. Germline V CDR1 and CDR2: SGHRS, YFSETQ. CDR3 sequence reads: CASSLALTANYGYTF. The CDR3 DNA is TGCGCCAGCAGCTTGGCCCTGACAGCTAACTATGGCTACACCTTC.

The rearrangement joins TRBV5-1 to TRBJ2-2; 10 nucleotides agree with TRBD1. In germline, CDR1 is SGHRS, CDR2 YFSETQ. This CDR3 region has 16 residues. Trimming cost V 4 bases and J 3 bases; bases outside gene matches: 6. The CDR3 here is CASSITTGGDTGELFF. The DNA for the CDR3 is TGCGCCAGCAGCATAACGACAGGGGGCGACACCGGGGAGCTGTTTTTT.

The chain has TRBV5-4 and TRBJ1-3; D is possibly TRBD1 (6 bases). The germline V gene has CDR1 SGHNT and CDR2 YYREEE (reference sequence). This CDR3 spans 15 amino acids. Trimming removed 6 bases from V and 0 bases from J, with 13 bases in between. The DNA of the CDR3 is TGTGCCAGCACCCGGGGGGGGCCCTCTGGAAACACCATATATTTT. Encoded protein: CASTRGGPSGNTIYF. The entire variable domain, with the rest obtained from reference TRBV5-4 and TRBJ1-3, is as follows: ETGVTQSPTHLIKTRGQQVTLRCSSQSGHNTVSWYQQALGQGPQFIFQYYREEENGRGNFPPRFSGLQFPNYSSELNVNALELDDSALYLCASTRGGPSGNTIYFGEGSWLTVV.

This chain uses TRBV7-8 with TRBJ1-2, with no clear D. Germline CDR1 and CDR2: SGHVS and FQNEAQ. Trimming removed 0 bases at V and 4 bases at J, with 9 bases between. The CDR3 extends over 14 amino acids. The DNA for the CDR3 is TGTGCCAGCAGCTTAGCGGAGGCAGCCTATGGCTACACCTTC. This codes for CASSLAEAAYGYTF.

This CDR3 is CASSLAEGSTEAFF. DNA for the CDR3: TGTGCCAGCAGCTTAGCTGAAGGGAGCACTGAAGCTTTCTTT. The chain carries TRBV7-9 and TRBJ1-1; D remains ambiguous. CDR1 is SEHNR and CDR2 is FQNEAQ in the germline V gene (reference sequence). This CDR3 spans 14 amino acids. Deletions cut 0 bases from V and 4 bases from J, with 9 bases between.

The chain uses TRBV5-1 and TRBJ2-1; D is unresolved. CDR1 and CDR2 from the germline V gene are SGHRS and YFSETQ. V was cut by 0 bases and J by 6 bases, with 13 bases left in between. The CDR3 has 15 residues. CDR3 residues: CASSLGALTINEQFF. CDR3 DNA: TGCGCCAGCAGCTTGGGGGCGTTGACGATCAATGAGCAGTTCTTC.

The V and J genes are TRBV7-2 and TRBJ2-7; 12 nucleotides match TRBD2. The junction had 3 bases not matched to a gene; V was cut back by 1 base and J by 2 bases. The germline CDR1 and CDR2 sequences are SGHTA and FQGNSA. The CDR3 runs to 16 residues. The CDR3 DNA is TGTGCCAGCAGCTTAGGGGCTAGCGGGGGGGCCTACGAGCAGTACTTC. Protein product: CASSLGASGGAYEQYF.

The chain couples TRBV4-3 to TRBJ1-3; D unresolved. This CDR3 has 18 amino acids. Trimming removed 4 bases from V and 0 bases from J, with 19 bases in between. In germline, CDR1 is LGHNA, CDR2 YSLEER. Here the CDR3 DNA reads TGCGCCAGCAGCCCAACTACGGAGTTACTCAGCTCTGGAAACACCATATATTTT. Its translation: CASSPTTELLSSGNTIYF.

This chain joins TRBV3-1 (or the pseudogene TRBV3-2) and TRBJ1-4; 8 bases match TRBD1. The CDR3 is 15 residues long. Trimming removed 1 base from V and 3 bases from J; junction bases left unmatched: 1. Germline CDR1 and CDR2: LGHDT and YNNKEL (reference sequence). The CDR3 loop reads CASSQGTGPNEKLFF. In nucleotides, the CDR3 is TGTGCCAGCAGCCAAGGGACAGGGCCTAATGAAAAACTGTTTTTT.

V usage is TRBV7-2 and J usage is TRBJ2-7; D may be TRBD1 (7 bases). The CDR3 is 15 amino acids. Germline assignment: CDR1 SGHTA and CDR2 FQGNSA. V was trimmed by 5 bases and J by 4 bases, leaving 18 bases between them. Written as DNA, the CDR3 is TGTGCCAGCAGCGTCAGGGGGGCTACTCAATACGAGCAGTACTTC. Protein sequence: CASSVRGATQYEQYF.